The text below deals with one T cell receptor (beta chain). Its antigen is unknown. Base qualities were left out, and no much larger clone turns up one base away. The data were obtained in a study of T-cell memory formation after mild COVID-19 (dated by TCRdb to the early 2020s). For the wider study: TCR sequence clusters from the two donors were largely donor specific. Longitudinal TCRalpha and TCRbeta repertoire sequencing tracked T-cell clones expanding and contracting after mild COVID-19 in two donors. The cohort comprised two young, previously healthy adult volunteers, one female and one male.

Ficoll-Paque density gradient centrifugation was the method used to isolate PBMCs. The instrument given in TCRdb is Illumina NovaSeq 6000. cDNA libraries for TCRalpha and TCRbeta were prepared by 5'RACE using constant-segment primers, with sample barcodes and unique molecular identifiers added. RNA was extracted from every sample with Trizol reagent. Libraries were amplified in two PCR steps, with a second sample barcode and Illumina TruSeq adapters added in the second step. Sequencing of the libraries was done on an Illumina NovaSeq, producing 2 x 150 bp paired-end reads. The paper's data handling went like this. The reads were demultiplexed and collapsed into UMI-guided consensus sequences using migec v1.2.7. Using mixcr v2.1.11, UMI consensuses were aligned to TRA and TRB V and J templates and then assembled into clonotypes. Clonotypes were classified as expanded or contracted when called significant by both edgeR and NoisET, with noise models trained on biological replicates. For edgeR calls, the thresholds were a false discovery rate-adjusted p below 0.01 and a log2 fold-change of 1. As an exploratory analysis of dynamics, PCA with hierarchical clustering was applied to max-normalized trajectories of the 1000 most abundant clonotypes. Each responding clone was given a CD4 or CD8 phenotype based on the CD4+ and CD8+ repertoires, which had been sequenced separately. TCRdb ran its own pipeline on the public reads, namely fastp trimming at Q25 and MiXCR clone calling, and kept in-frame beta chains. Every distinct CDR3 protein forms one entry, paired with its most common genes and DNA. Clone size and V and J calls follow TCRdb, not the original study. Present in this sample are 180,000 or so distinct CDR3 sequences, roughly 11% of which were seen just once. The ten largest clones represent about 3.8% of the sample.

Paper-wide results and their limitations: The detection of some responding clones in pre-infection memory suggests that pre-existing cross-reactive memory T cells joined the SARS-CoV-2 response. SARS-CoV-2 specificity was not confirmed for the second-wave clones peaking on day 37. Only a couple of mild cases were covered in the study, and larger cohorts including severe cases with pre-infection samples were considered necessary. Contracting CD4+ clones appeared mostly in the CM and EM memory subsets, whereas CD8+ clones were enriched in EMRA. Clones that contracted from day 15 to 85 showed balanced CD4/CD8 phenotypes, whereas a second wave of clones that expanded from day 15 to 37 leaned towards CD4+.

This clonotype was sampled from a man younger than 30 who had mild COVID-19 (a few samples of this study predate the infection). The sample titles of this study are shuffled in the database, so cell type and time point are left out; the donor was told from shared clones. The material sequenced was PBMCs or a T cell subset sorted from them (not recorded which).

CDR3 protein: CSATQGTSTDTQYF. The DNA is as follows: TGCAGTGCTACCCAGGGGACTAGCACAGATACGCAGTATTTT. The chain was built from TRBV20-1 and TRBJ2-3; the D gene cannot be resolved beyond TRBD1 or TRBD2, each matching 6 bases. Inclusive of the bounding cysteine and phenylalanine, the CDR3 is 14 residues long. Only CDR3 DNA remains: 42 bases, in frame from the first base. From the germline V gene (reference sequence), CDR1 is DFQATT and CDR2 is SNEGSKA. V gives up 4 bases and J gives up 0 bases, and the segment between their germline ends measures 11 bases.